The 17 T cell receptor beta chains below were found in one sample sequenced in a study of identical twins (TCRdb year 2016). Libraries were built with 5' RACE. Sequencer: Illumina HiSeq 2000. The raw public data were reprocessed by TCRdb itself: fastp quality trimming at Q25, MiXCR clonotype calling, in-frame beta chains only. Each CDR3 protein gets just one entry, which takes the most common genes and DNA from the rows behind it. Recorded for this sample are approximately 700,000 distinct CDR3 sequences; roughly 18% of them occurred a single time. The ten largest clones take up about 12% of the sample. Separately, the same data were catalogued under a study of T cells expressing NK-cell markers.

The sample comprised PBMCs. The receptor source for this set is a young woman in good health.

V gene TRBV20-1 combines with J gene TRBJ1-1, with D unresolved. This CDR3 has 14 residues. The germline V gene encodes CDR1 DFQATT and CDR2 SNEGSKA (reference sequence). V was trimmed by 3 bases and J by 3 bases, leaving 14 bases between them. CDR3 loop: CSARPVSKDTEAFF. The DNA of the CDR3 is TGCAGTGCTAGGCCGGTCTCCAAGGACACTGAAGCTTTCTTT.

This clonotype was counted a few times. The rearrangement joins TRBV20-1 to TRBJ2-3; 11 positions match TRBD2. Trimming at V came to 6 bases and at J to 2 bases, leaving 10 bases not matched to a gene. CDR1 and CDR2 from the germline V gene are DFQATT and SNEGSKA (reference sequence). The CDR3 sequence is 16 residues long. The CDR3 reads CSAAPTSGASTDTQYF. Here the CDR3 DNA reads TGCAGTGCGGCCCCGACTAGCGGGGCCTCCACAGATACGCAGTATTTT.

The rearrangement links TRBV20-1 to TRBJ2-7, with TRBD2 matching over 9 bases. J lost 3 bases, V lost 6 bases, and 9 bases had no gene match. The CDR3 spans 14 residues. Germline lookup yields CDR1 DFQATT and CDR2 SNEGSKA (reference sequence). This CDR3 reads CSARERGAGYEQYF. CDR3 nucleotides: TGCAGTGCCAGGGAGCGGGGGGCCGGCTACGAGCAGTACTTC.

This clonotype has a handful of counts. The V call is TRBV7-2, the J call TRBJ2-2; weak D call: TRBD2 (5 bases). V dropped 5 bases and J dropped 10 bases, with 11 bases sitting between them. The CDR3 has 12 amino acids. Per germline, CDR1 SGHTA and CDR2 FQGNSA. The CDR3 here is CASSTSWAELFF. In DNA, the CDR3 is TGTGCCAGCAGCACTAGTTGGGCGGAGCTGTTTTTT.

This clonotype was recorded many times. The V call is TRBV4-2, the J call TRBJ2-5; D possibly corresponds to TRBD2 (6 bases). From germline, CDR1 is LGHNA and CDR2 YNFKEQ. V dropped 0 bases and J dropped 1 base, with 9 bases sitting between them. The CDR3 sequence is 15 residues long. CDR3 in amino acids: CASSQDLGGQETQYF. The CDR3 DNA reads TGTGCCAGCAGCCAAGATTTGGGGGGCCAAGAGACCCAGTACTTC.

This clonotype was seen a few times. One end of the junction varies from germline; a read error may be responsible. The J gene is TRBJ2-1, the V gene TRBV20-1; D is undetermined. The CDR3 runs to 11 residues. The germline V gene has CDR1 DFQATT and CDR2 SNEGSKA (reference sequence). CDR3 DNA sequence: TGTCGGGTGAGCTCCTACAATGAGCAGTTCTTC. It yields the protein CRVSSYNEQFF.

The chain is built from TRBV7-9 and TRBJ1-5; D gene uncertain. There are 13 residues in the CDR3. V was pared by 5 bases and J by 5 bases, with 10 bases between. The V gene's germline CDR1 is SEHNR and CDR2 FQNEAQ (reference sequence). CDR3 in DNA: TGTGCCAGCAGCCCTGCCCCGGATCAGCCCCAGCATTTT. As protein: CASSPAPDQPQHF.

The rearrangement links TRBV18 to TRBJ1-6; D gene ambiguous. Germline loops: CDR1 KGHSH, CDR2 LQKENI. The CDR3 covers 14 residues. Trimming took 3 bases from V and 10 from J, leaving 13 bases between them. CDR3 nucleotide sequence: TGTGCCAGCTCACCCGGGATCTCCCGATCACCCCTCCACTTT. This sequence encodes CASSPGISRSPLHF.

The rearrangement links TRBV7-9 to TRBJ2-1, with 8 bases lining up with TRBD2. The germline gives CDR1 SEHNR, CDR2 FQNEAQ (reference sequence). The CDR3 has 17 amino acids. V dropped 7 bases and J dropped 2; count of bases not matched to a gene: 13. CDR3 amino acids: CASTFGGSGITYNEQFF. In DNA, the CDR3 is TGTGCCAGCACCTTCGGGGGTAGCGGGATAACCTACAATGAGCAGTTCTTC.

CDR3 coding DNA: TGCAGCGTTGGGGGGCGGAACTATGGCTACACCTTC. Protein: CSVGGRNYGYTF. The gene calls are TRBV29-1 and TRBJ1-2; D perhaps matches TRBD1 (6 bases). Trimming removed 4 bases from V and 2 bases from J, with 8 bases in between. CDR3 size: 12 residues. Looked up from germline, CDR1 is SQVTM and CDR2 is ANQGSEA.

Only a few counts were recorded for this clonotype. V usage is TRBV13 and J usage is TRBJ2-1; D possibly corresponds to TRBD2 (5 bases). Trimming took off 6 bases at V and 9 bases at J, with 15 bases between the two ends. This CDR3 has 13 amino acids. Germline loops: CDR1 PRHDT, CDR2 FYEKMQ (reference sequence). CDR3 sequence reads: CASSSTGISEQFF. The CDR3 coding sequence is TGTGCCAGCAGTTCAACGGGGATCAGTGAGCAGTTCTTC. The variable domain in full, completed from reference TRBV13 and TRBJ2-1, reads AAGVIQSPRHLIKEKRETATLKCYPIPRHDTVYWYQQGPGQDPQFLISFYEKMQSDKGSIPDRFSAQQFSDYHSELNMSSLELGDSALYFCASSSTGISEQFFGPGTRLTVL.

This clonotype was seen a few times. The chain combines TRBV18 with TRBJ2-1; 8 positions agree with TRBD2. After removal of 6 bases from V and 5 bases from J, the junction contained 9 bases not matched to a gene. Germline values: CDR1 KGHSH, CDR2 LQKENI. The CDR3 runs to 15 residues. The CDR3 DNA is TGTGCCAGCTCCCGAGCGGGAGTAGGCGACAATGAGCAGTTCTTC. It yields the protein CASSRAGVGDNEQFF.

There are a few counts of this clonotype. The rearrangement links TRBV10-3 to TRBJ2-7, with TRBD2 matching 11 bases. The CDR3 extends over 14 amino acids. Germline CDR1 and CDR2: ENHRY and SYGVKD. With 10 bases clipped from V and 2 bases from J, the junction kept 7 bases outside the gene matches. DNA for the CDR3: TGTGCCACCAGCGGGACTAGCGGCCCCTACGAGCAGTACTTC. Its protein is CATSGTSGPYEQYF.

V is TRBV21-1 and J is TRBJ1-1; the listed D gene, TRBD1, was not tested against the DNA. TRBV21-1 is tagged as a pseudogene. The CDR3 totals 12 residues. The CDR3 region is CASSKTGSEAFF. CDR3 sequence (DNA): TGTGCCAGCAGCAAGACAGGGTCGGAAGCTTTCTTT.

V is TRBV20-1 and J is TRBJ1-2, with no clear D. Trimming shortened V by 0 bases and J by 8 bases, and 10 bases separated the two germline ends. The CDR3 has 12 amino acids. Germline loops: CDR1 DFQATT, CDR2 SNEGSKA (reference sequence). The CDR3 protein is CSARDLGGGYTF. DNA of the CDR3: TGCAGTGCTAGAGATTTAGGCGGGGGCTACACCTTC.

The CDR3 DNA is TGTGCCAGCAGTTTTCGGCGCGGCTACACCTTC. Its protein is CASSFRRGYTF. The chain employs TRBV12-3 or TRBV12-4 and TRBJ1-2; no firm D call. V was trimmed by 3 bases and J by 8 bases, leaving 7 bases between them. The CDR3 runs to 11 residues.

This clonotype has just a few counts. The gene calls are TRBV5-1 and TRBJ1-3, with D hard to call. Per the germline V gene, CDR1 is SGHRS and CDR2 is YFSETQ. V lost 4 bases and J lost 0, with 8 bases in between. The CDR3 contains 14 residues. The CDR3 spells CASSRDNSGNTIYF. The DNA for the CDR3 is TGCGCCAGCAGCCGCGACAACTCTGGAAACACCATATATTTT.